This paragraph covers one TCR beta chain sequence. At the DNA level, this CDR3 is encoded by other sequences in the same sample as well. This specimen belongs to a study of shared clonotypes between healthy human individuals. Study information: The donor pool was made up of two women and three men aged 18 to 49.

The naive CD8 population came from CD45RO-negative cells selected for CCR7, without terminally differentiated effector memory CD45RA+ cells. Here immunoSEQ multiplex PCR was the method, and the copy in TCRdb shows in-frame clones only, minus some. The table includes about 2 million clones, approximately 94% detected once. The CDR3 has 12 residues. Germline assignment: CDR1 MNHEY and CDR2 SMNVEV (reference sequence). V was clipped by 5 bases and J by 2 bases, with 6 bases between them. Material: naive CD8+ T cells sorted from blood. The J gene is TRBJ1-1, the V gene TRBV27; D ambiguous. The receptor was isolated from a young man in good health. CDR3: CASSDSNTEAFF. The CDR3 coding sequence is TGTGCCAGCAGTGACTCAAACACTGAAGCTTTCTTT.